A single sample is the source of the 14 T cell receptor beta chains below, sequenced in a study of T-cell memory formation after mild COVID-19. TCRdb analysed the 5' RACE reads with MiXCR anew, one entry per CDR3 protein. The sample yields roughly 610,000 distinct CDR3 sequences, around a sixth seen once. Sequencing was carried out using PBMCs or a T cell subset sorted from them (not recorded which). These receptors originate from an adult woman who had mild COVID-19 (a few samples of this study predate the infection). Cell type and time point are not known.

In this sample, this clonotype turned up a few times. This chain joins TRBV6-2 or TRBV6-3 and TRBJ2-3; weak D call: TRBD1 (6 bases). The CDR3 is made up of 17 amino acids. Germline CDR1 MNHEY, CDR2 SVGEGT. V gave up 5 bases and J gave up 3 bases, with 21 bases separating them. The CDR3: CASSGRKQGIGTDTQYF. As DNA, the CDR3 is TGTGCCAGCAGTGGAAGAAAACAGGGAATTGGGACAGATACGCAGTATTTT.

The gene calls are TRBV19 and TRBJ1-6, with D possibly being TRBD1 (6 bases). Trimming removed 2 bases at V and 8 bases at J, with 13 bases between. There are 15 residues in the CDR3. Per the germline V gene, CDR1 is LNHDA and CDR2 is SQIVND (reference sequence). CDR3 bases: TGTGCCAGTAGTATAATGGCACAGGGATATTCACCCCTCCACTTT. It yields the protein CASSIMAQGYSPLHF.

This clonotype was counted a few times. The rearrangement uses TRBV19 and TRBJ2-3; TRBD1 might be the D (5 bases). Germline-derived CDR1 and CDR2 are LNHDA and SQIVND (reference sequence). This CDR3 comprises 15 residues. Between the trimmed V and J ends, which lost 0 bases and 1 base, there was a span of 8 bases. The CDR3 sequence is CASSIDQTGTDTQYF. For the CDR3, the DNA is TGTGCCAGTAGTATAGACCAGACAGGCACAGATACGCAGTATTTT.

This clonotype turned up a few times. CDR3 nucleotides: TGCGCCAGCAGCCAAGACAACAGTCGACGGCAGCCCCAGCATTTT. Protein sequence: CASSQDNSRRQPQHF. This chain joins TRBV4-3 and TRBJ1-5; D call uncertain. This CDR3 is 15 amino acids long. Germline V gene data show CDR1 as LGHNA and CDR2 as YSLEER. The ends were cut back, 0 bases at V and 7 bases at J, with 13 bases in the middle.

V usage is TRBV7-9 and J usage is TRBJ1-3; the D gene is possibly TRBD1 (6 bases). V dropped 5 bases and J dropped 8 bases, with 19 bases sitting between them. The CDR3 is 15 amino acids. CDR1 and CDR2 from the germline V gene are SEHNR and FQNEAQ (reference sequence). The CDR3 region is CASSIIGTNGDTIYF. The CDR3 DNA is TGTGCCAGCAGCATAATAGGGACAAATGGGGACACCATATATTTT. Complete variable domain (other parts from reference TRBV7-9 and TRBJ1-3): DTGVSQNPRHKITKRGQNVTFRCDPISEHNRLYWYRQTLGQGPEFLTYFQNEAQLEKSRLLSDRFSAERPKGSFSTLEIQRTEQGDSAMYLCASSIIGTNGDTIYFGEGSWLTVV.

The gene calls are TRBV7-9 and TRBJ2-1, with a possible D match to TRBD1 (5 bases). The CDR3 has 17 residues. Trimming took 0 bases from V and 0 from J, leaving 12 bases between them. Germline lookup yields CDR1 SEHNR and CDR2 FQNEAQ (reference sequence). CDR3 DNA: TGTGCCAGCAGCTTAGCCGACAGACTTCACTCCTACAATGAGCAGTTCTTC. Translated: CASSLADRLHSYNEQFF. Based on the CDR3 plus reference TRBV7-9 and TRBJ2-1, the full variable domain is DTGVSQNPRHKITKRGQNVTFRCDPISEHNRLYWYRQTLGQGPEFLTYFQNEAQLEKSRLLSDRFSAERPKGSFSTLEIQRTEQGDSAMYLCASSLADRLHSYNEQFFGPGTRLTVL.

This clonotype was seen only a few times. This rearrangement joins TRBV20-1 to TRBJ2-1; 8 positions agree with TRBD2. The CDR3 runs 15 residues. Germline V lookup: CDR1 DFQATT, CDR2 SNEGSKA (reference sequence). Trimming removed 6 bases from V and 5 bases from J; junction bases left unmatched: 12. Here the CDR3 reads CSAALSGRGNNEQFF. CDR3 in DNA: TGCAGTGCCGCTCTAAGCGGGAGAGGCAACAATGAGCAGTTCTTC.

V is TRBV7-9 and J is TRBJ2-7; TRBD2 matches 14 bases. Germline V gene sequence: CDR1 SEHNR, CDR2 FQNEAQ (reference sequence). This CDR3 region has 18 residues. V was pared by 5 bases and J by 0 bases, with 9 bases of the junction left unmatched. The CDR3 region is CASSPRLAGGRGSYEQYF. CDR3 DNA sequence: TGTGCCAGCAGCCCTCGACTAGCGGGAGGGCGGGGCTCCTACGAGCAGTACTTC. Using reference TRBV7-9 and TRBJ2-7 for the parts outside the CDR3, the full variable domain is DTGVSQNPRHKITKRGQNVTFRCDPISEHNRLYWYRQTLGQGPEFLTYFQNEAQLEKSRLLSDRFSAERPKGSFSTLEIQRTEQGDSAMYLCASSPRLAGGRGSYEQYFGPGTRLTVT.

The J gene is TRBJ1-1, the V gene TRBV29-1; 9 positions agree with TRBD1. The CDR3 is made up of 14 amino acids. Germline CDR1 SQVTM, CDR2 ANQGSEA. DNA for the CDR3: TGCAGTGCCGGTGGGGGGACAGGGCCTAGGGAAGCTTTCTTT. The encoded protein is CSAGGGTGPREAFF.

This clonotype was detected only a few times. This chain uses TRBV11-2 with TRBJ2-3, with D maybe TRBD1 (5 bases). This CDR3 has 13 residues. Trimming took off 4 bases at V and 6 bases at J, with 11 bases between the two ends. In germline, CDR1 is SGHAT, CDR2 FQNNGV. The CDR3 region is CASSSQVRDTQYF. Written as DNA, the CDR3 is TGTGCCAGCAGCTCACAGGTTAGGGATACGCAGTATTTT.

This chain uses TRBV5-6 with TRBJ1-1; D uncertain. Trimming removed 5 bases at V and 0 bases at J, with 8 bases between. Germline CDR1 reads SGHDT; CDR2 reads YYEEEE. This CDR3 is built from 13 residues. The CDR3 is CASRVRVNTEAFF. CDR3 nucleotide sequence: TGTGCCAGCAGGGTGAGGGTGAACACTGAAGCTTTCTTT.

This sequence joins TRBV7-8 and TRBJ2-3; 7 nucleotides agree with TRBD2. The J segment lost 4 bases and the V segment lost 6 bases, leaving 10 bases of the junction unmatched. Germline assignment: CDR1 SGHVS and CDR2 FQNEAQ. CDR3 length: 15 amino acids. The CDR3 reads CASRPTSSLPDTQYF. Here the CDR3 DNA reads TGTGCCAGCAGACCGACTAGCAGTCTTCCAGATACGCAGTATTTT.

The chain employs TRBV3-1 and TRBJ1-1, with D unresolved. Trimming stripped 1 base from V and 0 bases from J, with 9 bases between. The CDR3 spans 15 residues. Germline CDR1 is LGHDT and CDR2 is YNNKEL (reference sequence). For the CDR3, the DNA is TGTGCCAGCAGCCAAGGAGTCAGATTGAACACTGAAGCTTTCTTT. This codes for CASSQGVRLNTEAFF.

The DNA of the CDR3 is TGTGCCAGCAGCCCTCGACAGGGCGGGAACAATGGCTACACCTTC. It is translated as CASSPRQGGNNGYTF. The chain recombines TRBV7-8 with TRBJ1-2; 7 positions agree with TRBD1. Germline lookup yields CDR1 SGHVS and CDR2 FQNEAQ. Trimming took 5 bases from V and 6 from J; bases not matched to a gene: 12. This CDR3 region has 15 residues.